This TCR beta chain was found in a study of cytomegalovirus exposure and HLA in healthy donors. Overall study findings and caveats: Serostatus for CMV was the only available immune exposure information. In a later analysis, specific HLA alleles were associated with 15,000 to 20,000 TCR beta sequences at a 0.05 false discovery rate. A highly shared variant cluster was judged a likely technical artifact. It was reportedly the case that the classifier diagnosed cytomegalovirus status with high specificity and sensitivity.

Trimming took 2 bases from V and 8 from J, leaving 15 bases between them. Germline loops: CDR1 MNHEY, CDR2 SVGAGI. The CDR3 is made up of 14 amino acids. Vbeta (60) and Jbeta (13) primers were used in the PCR. Only in-frame clones appear in the TCRdb table, and some are missing; sequencing was by immunoSEQ multiplex PCR. This table holds roughly 120,000 clones, 75% found once. On this clone: Antigen specificity is unknown. Distinct nucleotide sequences in the sample also encode this CDR3.

Source material: PBMCs. The clonotype originates from a woman in her thirties or forties in good health and CMV-seropositive. V is TRBV6-5 and J is TRBJ1-1; D might be TRBD1 (5 bases). The CDR3 is CASSYDRTSIEAFF. The CDR3 bases are TGTGCCAGCAGTTACGACAGAACCAGCATCGAAGCTTTCTTT.